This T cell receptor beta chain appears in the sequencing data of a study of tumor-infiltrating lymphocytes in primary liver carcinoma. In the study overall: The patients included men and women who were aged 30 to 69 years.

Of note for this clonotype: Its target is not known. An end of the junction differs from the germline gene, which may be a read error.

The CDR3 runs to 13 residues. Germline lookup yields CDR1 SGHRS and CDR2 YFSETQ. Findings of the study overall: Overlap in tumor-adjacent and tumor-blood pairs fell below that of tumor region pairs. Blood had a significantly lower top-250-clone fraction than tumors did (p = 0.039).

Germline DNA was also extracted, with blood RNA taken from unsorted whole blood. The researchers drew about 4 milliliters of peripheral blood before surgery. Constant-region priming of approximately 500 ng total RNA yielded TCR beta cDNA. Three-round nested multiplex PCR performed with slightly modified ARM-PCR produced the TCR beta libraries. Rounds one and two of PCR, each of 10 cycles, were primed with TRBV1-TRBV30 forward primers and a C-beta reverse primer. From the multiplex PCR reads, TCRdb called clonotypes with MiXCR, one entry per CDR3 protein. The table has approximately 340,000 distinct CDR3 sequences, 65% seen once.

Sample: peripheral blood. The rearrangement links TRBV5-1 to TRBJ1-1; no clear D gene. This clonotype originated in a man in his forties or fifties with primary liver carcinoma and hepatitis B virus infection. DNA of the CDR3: TGCGCCACCAGCTTTTCTGTCGACACTGAAGCTTTCTTT. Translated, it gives CATSFSVDTEAFF.